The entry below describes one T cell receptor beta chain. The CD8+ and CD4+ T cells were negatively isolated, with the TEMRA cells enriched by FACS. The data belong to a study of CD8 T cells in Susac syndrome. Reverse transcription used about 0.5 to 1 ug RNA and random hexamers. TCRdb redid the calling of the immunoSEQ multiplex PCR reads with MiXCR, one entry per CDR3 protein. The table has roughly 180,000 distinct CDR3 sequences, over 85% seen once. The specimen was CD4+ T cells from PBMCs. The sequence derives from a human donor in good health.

DNA for the CDR3: TGCAGCGTGAGGGACCGGGACAGGAGCTCCTACGAGCAGTACTTC. Its translation is CSVRDRDRSSYEQYF. The chain is built from TRBV29-1 and TRBJ2-7; TRBD1 aligns across 8 bases. V trimming: 6 bases; J trimming: 0 bases; junction bases outside the gene matches: 10. CDR3 length equals 15 residues. CDR1 and CDR2 from the germline V gene are SQVTM and ANQGSEA.